Reported below is one TCR beta chain. CDR3 size: 15 residues. V was pared by 2 bases and J by 4 bases, with 8 bases of the junction left unmatched. CDR1 and CDR2 (germline): SGHRS, YFSETQ. The sample belongs to a study of blood T cell repertoires in COVID-19. Overall study context: Sample material is recorded as cDNA or gDNA derived from T cells, B-cell-depleted T cells, or PBMCs.

Under the authors' procedure: For nucleated cells, counts were estimated from reference gene primer amplification. Clones were read by immunoSEQ multiplex PCR, and TCRdb kept only the in-frame ones, dropping some. D and trimming were read from the DNA, whereas the V and J calls and clone size are those reported in that table. The sample has more than 200,000 clones, over 75% seen once. The chain recombines TRBV5-1 with TRBJ1-1, with 7 bases that match TRBD1. The sequencing sample was made of PBMCs or T cells enriched from blood (not recorded which). This TCR came from a man in his forties who had recovered from COVID-19. The CDR3 spells CASSFQGGSGTEAFF. CDR3 nucleotides: TGCGCCAGCAGCTTCCAAGGGGGCTCGGGCACTGAAGCTTTCTTT.